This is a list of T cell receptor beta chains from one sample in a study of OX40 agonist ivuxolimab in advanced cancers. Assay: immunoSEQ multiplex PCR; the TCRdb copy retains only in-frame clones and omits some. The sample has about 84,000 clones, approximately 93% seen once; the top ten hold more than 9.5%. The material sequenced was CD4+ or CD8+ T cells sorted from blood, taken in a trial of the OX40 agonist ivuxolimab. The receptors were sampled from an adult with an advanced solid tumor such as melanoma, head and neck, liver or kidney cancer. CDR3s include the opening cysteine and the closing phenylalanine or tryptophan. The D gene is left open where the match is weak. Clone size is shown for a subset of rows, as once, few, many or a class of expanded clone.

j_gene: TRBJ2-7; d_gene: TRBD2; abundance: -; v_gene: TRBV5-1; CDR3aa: CASGSETSGYEQYF; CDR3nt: TGCGCCAGCGGTTCAGAGACTAGCGGATACGAGCAGTACTTC
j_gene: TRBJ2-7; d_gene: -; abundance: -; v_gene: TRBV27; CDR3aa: CASSSRDLPSYEQYF; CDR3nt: TGTGCCAGCAGTTCTCGAGACTTGCCCTCCTACGAGCAGTACTTC
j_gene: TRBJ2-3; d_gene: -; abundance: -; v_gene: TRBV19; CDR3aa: CASSIYGDTQYF; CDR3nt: TGTGCCAGTAGTATTTATGGGGATACGCAGTATTTT
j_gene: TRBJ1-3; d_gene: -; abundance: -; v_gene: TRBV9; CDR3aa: CASSVERGGTGNTIYF; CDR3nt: TGTGCCAGCAGCGTAGAAAGAGGGGGGACTGGAAACACCATATATTTT
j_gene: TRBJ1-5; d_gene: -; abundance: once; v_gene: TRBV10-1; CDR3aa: CASSGGRWAYSNQPQHF; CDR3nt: TGCGCCAGCAGTGGAGGTAGGTGGGCCTATAGCAATCAGCCCCAGCATTTT
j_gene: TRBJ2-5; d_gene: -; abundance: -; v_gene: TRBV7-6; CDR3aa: CASSLEARGQDETQYF; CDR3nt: TGTGCCAGCAGCTTAGAGGCCCGGGGGCAGGATGAGACCCAGTACTTC
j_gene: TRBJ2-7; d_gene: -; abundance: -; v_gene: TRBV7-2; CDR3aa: CASSLIRSYEQYF; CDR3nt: TGTGCCAGCAGCTTAATCCGGTCCTACGAGCAGTACTTC
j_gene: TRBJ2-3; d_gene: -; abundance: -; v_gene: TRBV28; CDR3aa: CASSLLYGRTDTQYF; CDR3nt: TGTGCCAGCAGTTTACTTTATGGTCGCACAGATACGCAGTATTTT
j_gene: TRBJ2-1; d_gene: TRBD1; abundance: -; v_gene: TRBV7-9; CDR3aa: CASRDPGTGRNEQFF; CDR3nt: TGTGCCAGCAGAGACCCCGGGACAGGGAGGAATGAGCAGTTCTTC
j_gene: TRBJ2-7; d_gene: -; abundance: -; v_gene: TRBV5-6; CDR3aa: CASSPPPRGALGEQYF; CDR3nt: TGTGCCAGCAGCCCCCCACCCCGAGGAGCATTGGGGGAGCAGTACTTC
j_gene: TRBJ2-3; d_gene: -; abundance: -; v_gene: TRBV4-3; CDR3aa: CASSQDHRAQFTDTQYF; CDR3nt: TGCGCCAGCAGCCAAGATCACAGGGCGCAATTCACAGATACGCAGTATTTT
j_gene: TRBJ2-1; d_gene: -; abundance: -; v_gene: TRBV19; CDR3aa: CASSLGGNEQFF; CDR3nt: TGTGCCAGTAGTCTCGGCGGTAATGAGCAGTTCTTC
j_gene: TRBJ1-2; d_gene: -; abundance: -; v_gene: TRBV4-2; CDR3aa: CASSQGVQGVVGGYTF; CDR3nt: TGTGCCAGCAGCCAAGGGGTACAGGGCGTTGTTGGTGGCTACACCTTC
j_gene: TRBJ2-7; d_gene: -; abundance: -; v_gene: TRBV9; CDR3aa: CASSANPHYEQYF; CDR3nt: TGTGCCAGCAGCGCAAATCCCCATTACGAGCAGTACTTC
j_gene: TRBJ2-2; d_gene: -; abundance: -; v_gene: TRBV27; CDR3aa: CASSLGTLGELFF; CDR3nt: TGTGCCAGCAGTTTAGGCACCCTCGGGGAGCTGTTTTTT
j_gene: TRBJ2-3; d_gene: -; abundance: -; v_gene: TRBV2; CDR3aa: CASGGASTDTQYF; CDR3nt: TGTGCCAGCGGTGGAGCTAGCACAGATACGCAGTATTTT
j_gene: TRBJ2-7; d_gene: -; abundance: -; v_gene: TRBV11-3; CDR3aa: CASSDNLERPWYEQYF; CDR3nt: TGTGCCAGCAGCGACAATTTAGAGAGGCCCTGGTACGAGCAGTACTTC
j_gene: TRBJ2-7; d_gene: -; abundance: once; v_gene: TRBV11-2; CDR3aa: CASSLLGFSVYEQYF; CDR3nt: TGTGCCAGCAGCTTATTAGGGTTTTCGGTCTACGAGCAGTACTTC
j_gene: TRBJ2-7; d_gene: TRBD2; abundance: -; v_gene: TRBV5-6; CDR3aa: CASSSPGRENEQYF; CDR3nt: TGTGCCAGCAGCTCCCCTGGGCGGGAGAACGAGCAGTACTTC
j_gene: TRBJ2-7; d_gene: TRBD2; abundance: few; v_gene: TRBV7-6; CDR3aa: CASSPTSGSSYEQYF; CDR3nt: TGTGCCAGCAGCCCGACTAGCGGGAGCTCCTACGAGCAGTACTTC
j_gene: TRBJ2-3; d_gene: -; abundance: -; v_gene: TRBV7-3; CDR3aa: CASSFGGTRTDTQYF; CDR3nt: TGTGCCAGCAGCTTTGGCGGGACCCGCACAGATACGCAGTATTTT
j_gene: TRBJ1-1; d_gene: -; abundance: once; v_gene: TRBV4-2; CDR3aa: CASSQDRGGAAEAFF; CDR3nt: TGTGCCAGCAGCCAAGATAGGGGCGGCGCCGCTGAAGCTTTCTTT
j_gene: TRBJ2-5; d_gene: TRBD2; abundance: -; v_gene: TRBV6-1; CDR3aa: CASSQSGLAGVTQYF; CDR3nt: TGTGCCAGCAGTCAAAGCGGACTAGCGGGAGTTACCCAGTACTTC
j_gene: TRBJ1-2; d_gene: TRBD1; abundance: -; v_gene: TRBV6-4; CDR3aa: CASSDTRTGYGYTF; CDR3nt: TGTGCCAGCAGTGACACCCGGACAGGTTATGGCTACACCTTC
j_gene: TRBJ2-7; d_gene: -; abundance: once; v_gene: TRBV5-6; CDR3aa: CASSLHIWSYEQYF; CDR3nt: TGTGCCAGCAGCTTGCATATATGGTCCTACGAGCAGTACTTC
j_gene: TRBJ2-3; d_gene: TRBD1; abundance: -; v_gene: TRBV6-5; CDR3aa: CASRPGQFSTDTQYF; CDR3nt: TGTGCCAGCAGACCGGGACAGTTCAGCACAGATACGCAGTATTTT
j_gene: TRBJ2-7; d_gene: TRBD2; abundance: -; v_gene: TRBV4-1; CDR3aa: CASSQGLRTSRYEQYF; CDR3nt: TGCGCCAGCAGCCAAGGCTTAAGGACTAGTAGGTACGAGCAGTACTTC
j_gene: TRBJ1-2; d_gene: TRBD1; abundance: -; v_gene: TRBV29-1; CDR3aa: CSGEEGQGYGYTF; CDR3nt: TGCAGCGGTGAAGAGGGACAGGGCTATGGCTACACCTTC
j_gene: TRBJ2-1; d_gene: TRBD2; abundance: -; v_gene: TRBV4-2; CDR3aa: CASSPGLADSYNEQFF; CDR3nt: TGTGCCAGCAGCCCGGGACTAGCGGACTCCTACAATGAGCAGTTCTTC
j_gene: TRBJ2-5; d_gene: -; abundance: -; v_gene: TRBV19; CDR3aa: CASSTGQETQYF; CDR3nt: TGTGCCAGTAGTACAGGCCAAGAGACCCAGTACTTC
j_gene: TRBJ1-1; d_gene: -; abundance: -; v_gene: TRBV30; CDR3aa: CAWSVLGLYTEAFF; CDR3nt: TGTGCCTGGAGTGTTTTGGGTTTGTACACTGAAGCTTTCTTT
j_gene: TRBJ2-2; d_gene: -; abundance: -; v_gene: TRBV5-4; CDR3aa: CASSLGQNTGELFF; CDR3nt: TGTGCCAGCAGCTTGGGACAGAACACCGGGGAGCTGTTTTTT
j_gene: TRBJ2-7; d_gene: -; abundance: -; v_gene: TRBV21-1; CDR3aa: CASKRTGPSSYEQYF; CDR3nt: TGTGCCAGCAAACGGACAGGCCCCAGCTCCTACGAGCAGTACTTC
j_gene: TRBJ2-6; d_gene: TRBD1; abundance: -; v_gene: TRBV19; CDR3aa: CASRPGTGTPSGANVLTF; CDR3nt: TGTGCCAGTAGGCCCGGGACAGGGACTCCCTCTGGGGCCAACGTCCTGACTTTC
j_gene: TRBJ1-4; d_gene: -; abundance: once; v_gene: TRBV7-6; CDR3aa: CASSFQGHNEKLFF; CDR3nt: TGTGCCAGCAGCTTCCAGGGCCATAATGAAAAACTGTTTTTT
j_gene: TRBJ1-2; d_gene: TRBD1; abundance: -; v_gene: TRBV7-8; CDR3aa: CASSLRVRGREDGYTF; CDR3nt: TGTGCCAGCAGCTTACGAGTCAGGGGGCGCGAGGATGGCTACACCTTC
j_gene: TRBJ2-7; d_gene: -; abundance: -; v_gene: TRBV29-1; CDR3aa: CSVLLGNEQYF; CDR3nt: TGCAGCGTGCTGCTCGGGAACGAGCAGTACTTC
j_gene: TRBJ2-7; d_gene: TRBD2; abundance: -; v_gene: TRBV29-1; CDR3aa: CSVAGTSGYEQYF; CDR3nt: TGCAGCGTCGCCGGGACTAGCGGCTACGAGCAGTACTTC
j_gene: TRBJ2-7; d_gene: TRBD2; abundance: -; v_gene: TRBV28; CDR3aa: CASTPRLATEQYF; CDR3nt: TGTGCCAGCACCCCAAGACTAGCTACCGAGCAGTACTTC
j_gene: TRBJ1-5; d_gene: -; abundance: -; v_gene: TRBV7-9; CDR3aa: CASSLAGRSNQPQHF; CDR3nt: TGTGCCAGCAGCTTAGCCGGTCGTAGCAATCAGCCCCAGCATTTT
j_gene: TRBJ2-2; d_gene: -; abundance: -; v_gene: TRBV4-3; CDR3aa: CASSQGINTGELFF; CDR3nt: TGCGCCAGCAGCCAAGGGATCAACACCGGGGAGCTGTTTTTT
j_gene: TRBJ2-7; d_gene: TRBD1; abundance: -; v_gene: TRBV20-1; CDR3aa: CSAPDRDEQYF; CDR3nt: TGCAGTGCTCCGGACAGGGACGAGCAGTACTTC
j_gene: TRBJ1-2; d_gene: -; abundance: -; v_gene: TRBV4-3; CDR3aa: CASSQDMAGVYGYTF; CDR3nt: TGCGCCAGCAGCCAAGATATGGCAGGGGTCTATGGCTACACCTTC
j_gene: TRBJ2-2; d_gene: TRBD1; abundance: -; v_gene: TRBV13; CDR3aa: CASSLAPLGQGVLFF; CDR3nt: TGTGCCAGCAGCTTAGCCCCCCTGGGACAGGGAGTGCTGTTTTTT
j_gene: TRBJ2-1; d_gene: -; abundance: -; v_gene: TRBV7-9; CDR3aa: CASSSHSAGIEQFF; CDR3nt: TGTGCCAGCAGCTCCCACTCTGCGGGAATTGAGCAGTTCTTC
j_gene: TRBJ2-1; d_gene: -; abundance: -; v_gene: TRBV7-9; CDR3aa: CASSLAGLTYNEQFF; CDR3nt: TGTGCCAGCAGCTTAGCGGGCCTAACCTACAATGAGCAGTTCTTC
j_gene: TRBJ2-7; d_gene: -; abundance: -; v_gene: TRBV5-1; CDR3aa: CASSLDREVFYEQYF; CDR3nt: TGCGCCAGCAGCTTGGACAGGGAGGTTTTCTACGAGCAGTACTTC
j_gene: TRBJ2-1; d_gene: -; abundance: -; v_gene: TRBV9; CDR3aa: CASSVGPPLGAYNEQFF; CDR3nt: TGTGCCAGCAGCGTAGGCCCTCCGTTAGGGGCCTACAATGAGCAGTTCTTC
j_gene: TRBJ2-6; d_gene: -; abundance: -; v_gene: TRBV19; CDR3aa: CASMGPVVGFKGSGANVLTF; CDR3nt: TGTGCCAGTATGGGGCCAGTTGTGGGTTTTAAGGGATCTGGGGCCAACGTCCTGACTTTC
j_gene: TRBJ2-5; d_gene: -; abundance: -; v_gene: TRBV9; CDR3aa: CASSVAQLTGAQYF; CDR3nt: TGTGCCAGCAGCGTAGCCCAGCTCACGGGGGCCCAGTACTTC
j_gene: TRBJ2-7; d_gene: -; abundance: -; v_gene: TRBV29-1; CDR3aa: CSVAVDGSYEQYF; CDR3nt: TGCAGCGTTGCGGTTGACGGATCCTACGAGCAGTACTTC
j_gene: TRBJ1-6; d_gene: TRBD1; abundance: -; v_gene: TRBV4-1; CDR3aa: CASSQDPGQVYDNSPLHF; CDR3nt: TGCGCCAGCAGCCAAGATCCGGGACAGGTCTACGATAATTCACCCCTCCACTTT